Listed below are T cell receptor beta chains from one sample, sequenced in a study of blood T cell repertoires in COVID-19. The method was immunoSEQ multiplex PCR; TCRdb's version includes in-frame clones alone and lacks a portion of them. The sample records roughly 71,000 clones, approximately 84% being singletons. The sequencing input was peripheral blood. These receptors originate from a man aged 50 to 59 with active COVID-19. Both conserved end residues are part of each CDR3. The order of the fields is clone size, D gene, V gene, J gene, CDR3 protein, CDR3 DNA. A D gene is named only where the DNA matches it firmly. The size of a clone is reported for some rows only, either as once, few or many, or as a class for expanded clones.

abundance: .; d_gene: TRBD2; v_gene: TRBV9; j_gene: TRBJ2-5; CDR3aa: CASSGGTSGLETQYF; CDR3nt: TGTGCCAGCAGCGGGGGGACTAGCGGGTTGGAGACCCAGTACTTC
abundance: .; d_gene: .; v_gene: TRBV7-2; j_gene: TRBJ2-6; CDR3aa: CASMWGGGANVLTF; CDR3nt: TGTGCCAGCATGTGGGGCGGTGGGGCCAACGTCCTGACTTTC
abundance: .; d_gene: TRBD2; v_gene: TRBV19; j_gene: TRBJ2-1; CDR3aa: CASSIDTASGSWDEQFF; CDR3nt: TGTGCCAGTAGCATTGATACCGCTAGCGGGAGTTGGGATGAGCAGTTCTTC
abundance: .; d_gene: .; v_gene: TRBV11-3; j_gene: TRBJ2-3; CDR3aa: CASSLTARDTQYF; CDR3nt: TGTGCCAGCAGCTTAACCGCGCGAGATACGCAGTATTTT
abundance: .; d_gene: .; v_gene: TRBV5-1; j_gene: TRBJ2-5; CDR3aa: CASSLAGRGTQYF; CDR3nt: TGCGCCAGCAGCTTGGCCGGAAGGGGGACCCAGTACTTC
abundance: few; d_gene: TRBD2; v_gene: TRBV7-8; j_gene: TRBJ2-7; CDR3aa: CASSLGLAGAEQYF; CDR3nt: TGTGCCAGCAGCTTAGGGCTAGCGGGAGCCGAGCAGTACTTC
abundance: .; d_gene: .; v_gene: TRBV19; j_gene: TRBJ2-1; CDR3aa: CASSTGLPPFGEQFF; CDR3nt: TGTGCCAGTAGTACGGGACTGCCGCCTTTTGGTGAGCAGTTCTTC
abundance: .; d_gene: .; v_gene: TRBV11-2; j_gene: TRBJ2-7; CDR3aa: CASSLVPIRSYEQYF; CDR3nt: TGTGCCAGCAGCTTAGTACCAATACGGTCCTACGAGCAGTACTTC
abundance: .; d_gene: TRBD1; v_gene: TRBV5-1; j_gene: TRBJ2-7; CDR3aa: CASSFPTTGQSSYEQYF; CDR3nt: TGCGCCAGCAGCTTTCCAACAACGGGACAGAGCTCCTACGAGCAGTACTTC
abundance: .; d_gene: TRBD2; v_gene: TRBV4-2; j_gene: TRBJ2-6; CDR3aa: CASSQGTSGSSGANVLTF; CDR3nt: TGTGCCAGCAGCCAAGGGACTAGCGGAAGCTCTGGGGCCAACGTCCTGACTTTC
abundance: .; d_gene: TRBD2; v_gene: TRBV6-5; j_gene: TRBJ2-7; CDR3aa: CASSGTSGEYEQYF; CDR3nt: TGTGCCAGCAGCGGGACTAGTGGGGAATACGAGCAGTACTTC
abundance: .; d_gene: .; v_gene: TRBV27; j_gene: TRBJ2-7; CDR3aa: CASSIQVWGYEQYF; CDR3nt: TGTGCCAGCAGTATACAGGTATGGGGCTACGAGCAGTACTTC
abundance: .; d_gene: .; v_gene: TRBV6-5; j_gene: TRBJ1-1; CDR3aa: CASSSRGTEAFF; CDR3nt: TGTGCCAGCAGCTCCCGAGGGACTGAAGCTTTCTTT
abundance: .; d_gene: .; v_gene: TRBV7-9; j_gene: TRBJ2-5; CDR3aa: CASRRGETQYF; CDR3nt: TGTGCCAGCAGACGGGGAGAGACCCAGTACTTC
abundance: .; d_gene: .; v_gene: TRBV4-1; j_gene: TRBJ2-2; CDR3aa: CASSQGFASRTGELFF; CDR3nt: TGCGCCAGCAGCCAAGGGTTCGCTAGCCGAACCGGGGAGCTGTTTTTT
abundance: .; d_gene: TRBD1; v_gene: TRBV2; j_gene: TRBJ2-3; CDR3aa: CASRDRGDTQYF; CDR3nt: TGTGCCAGCAGAGACAGGGGGGATACGCAGTATTTT
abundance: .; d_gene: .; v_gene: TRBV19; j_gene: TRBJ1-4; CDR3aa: CASRPREVEKLFF; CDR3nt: TGTGCCAGTAGGCCCAGGGAGGTTGAAAAACTGTTTTTT
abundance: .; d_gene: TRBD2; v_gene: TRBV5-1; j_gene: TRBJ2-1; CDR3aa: CASSPGIRAGDNEQFF; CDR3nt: TGCGCCAGCAGCCCGGGGATTCGAGCGGGAGACAATGAGCAGTTCTTC
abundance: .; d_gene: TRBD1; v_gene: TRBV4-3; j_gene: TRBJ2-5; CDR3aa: CASSHLRGIGQETQYF; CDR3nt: TGCGCCAGCAGCCACCTCAGGGGGATCGGACAAGAGACCCAGTACTTC
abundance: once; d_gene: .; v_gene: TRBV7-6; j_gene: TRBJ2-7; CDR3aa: CASSRTSSYEQYF; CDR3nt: TGTGCCAGCAGCCGCACTTCCTCCTACGAGCAGTACTTC
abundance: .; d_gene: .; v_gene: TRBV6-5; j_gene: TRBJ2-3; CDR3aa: CASSLGASDTQYF; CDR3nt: TGTGCCAGCAGTTTAGGAGCCTCAGATACGCAGTATTTT
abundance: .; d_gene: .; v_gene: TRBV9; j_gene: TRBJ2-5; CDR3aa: CASSAPGGRETQYF; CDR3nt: TGTGCCAGCAGCGCCCCGGGGGGCCGAGAGACCCAGTACTTC
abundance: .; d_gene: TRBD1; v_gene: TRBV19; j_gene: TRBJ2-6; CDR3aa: CASTGGGQGWANVLTF; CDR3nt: TGTGCCAGTACAGGGGGCGGTCAAGGTTGGGCCAACGTCCTGACTTTC
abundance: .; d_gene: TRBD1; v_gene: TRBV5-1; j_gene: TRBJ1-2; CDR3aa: CASSSGQGGYGYTF; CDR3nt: TGCGCCAGCAGCTCCGGACAGGGTGGCTATGGCTACACCTTC
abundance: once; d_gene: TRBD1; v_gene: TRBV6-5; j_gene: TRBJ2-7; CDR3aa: CASRGTGTYEQYF; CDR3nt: TGTGCCAGCAGAGGGACAGGTACCTACGAGCAGTACTTC
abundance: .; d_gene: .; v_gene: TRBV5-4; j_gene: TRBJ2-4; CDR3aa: CASSSEVASAKNIQYF; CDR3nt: TGTGCCAGCAGCAGTGAGGTCGCTTCCGCCAAAAACATTCAGTACTTC
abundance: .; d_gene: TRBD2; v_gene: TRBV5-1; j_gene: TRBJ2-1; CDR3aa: CASSTLAGPYHEQFF; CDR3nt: TGCGCCAGCAGCACGCTAGCGGGACCATACCATGAGCAGTTCTTC
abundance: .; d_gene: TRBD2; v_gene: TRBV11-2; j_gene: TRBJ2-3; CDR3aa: CASSKGTSKSDTQYF; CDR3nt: TGTGCCAGCAGCAAAGGGACTAGCAAATCAGATACGCAGTATTTT
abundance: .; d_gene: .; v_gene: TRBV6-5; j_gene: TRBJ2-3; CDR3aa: CASSSQPTGTDTQYF; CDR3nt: TGTGCCAGCAGTTCGCAACCTACAGGGACAGATACGCAGTATTTT
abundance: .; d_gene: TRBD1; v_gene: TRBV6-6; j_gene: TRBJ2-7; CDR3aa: CASSDRVFIDEQYF; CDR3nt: TGTGCCAGCAGTGACAGGGTGTTCATCGACGAGCAGTACTTC
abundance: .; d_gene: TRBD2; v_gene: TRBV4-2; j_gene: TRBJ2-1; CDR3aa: CASSQGAVAGRYNEQFF; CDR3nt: TGTGCCAGCAGCCAAGGTGCAGTAGCGGGGCGGTACAATGAGCAGTTCTTC
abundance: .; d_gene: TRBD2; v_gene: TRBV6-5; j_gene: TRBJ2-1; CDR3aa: CASTLLAGPYNEQFF; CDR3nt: TGTGCCAGCACCCTACTAGCGGGGCCCTACAATGAGCAGTTCTTC
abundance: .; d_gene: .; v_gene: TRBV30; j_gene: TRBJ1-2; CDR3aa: CAWSSRGNGRNGYTF; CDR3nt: TGTGCCTGGAGCAGTCGGGGGAACGGAAGGAATGGCTACACCTTC
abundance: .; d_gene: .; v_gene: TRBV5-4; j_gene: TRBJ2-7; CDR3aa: CASASKGGGSSYEQYF; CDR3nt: TGTGCCAGCGCCTCCAAAGGGGGGGGGTCCTCCTACGAGCAGTACTTC
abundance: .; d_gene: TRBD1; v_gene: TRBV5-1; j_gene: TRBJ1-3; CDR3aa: CASSGQGLGKTIYF; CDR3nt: TGCGCCAGCTCAGGACAGGGCCTAGGAAAGACCATATATTTT
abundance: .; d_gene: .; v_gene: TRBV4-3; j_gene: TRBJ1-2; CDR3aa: CASSQVEWTVYGYTF; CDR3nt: TGCGCCAGCAGCCAAGTGGAGTGGACAGTCTATGGCTACACCTTC
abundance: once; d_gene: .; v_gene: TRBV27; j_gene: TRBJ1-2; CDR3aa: CASSLSPGLGYGYTF; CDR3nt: TGTGCCAGCAGTTTATCCCCGGGATTGGGCTATGGCTACACCTTC
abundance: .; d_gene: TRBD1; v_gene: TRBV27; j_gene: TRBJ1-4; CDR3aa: CASSPGQGVWKGNEKLFF; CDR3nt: TGTGCCAGCAGTCCCGGACAGGGGGTATGGAAGGGAAATGAAAAACTGTTTTTT
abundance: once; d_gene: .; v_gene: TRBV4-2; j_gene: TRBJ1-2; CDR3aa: CASSQDLDGNQGGYTF; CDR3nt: TGTGCCAGCAGCCAAGATCTAGACGGGAATCAGGGGGGCTACACCTTC
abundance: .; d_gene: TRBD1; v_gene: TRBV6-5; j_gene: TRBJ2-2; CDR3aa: CASRGQITGGELFF; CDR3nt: TGTGCCAGCAGGGGACAGATCACCGGGGGGGAGCTGTTTTTT
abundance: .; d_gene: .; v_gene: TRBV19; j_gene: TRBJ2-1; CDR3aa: CASTYGNYYNEQFF; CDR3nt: TGTGCCAGTACCTATGGCAACTACTACAATGAGCAGTTCTTC
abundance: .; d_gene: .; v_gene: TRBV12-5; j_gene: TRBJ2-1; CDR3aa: CASGFLSGLSSYNEQFF; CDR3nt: TGTGCTAGTGGTTTTCTTTCGGGTCTCAGCTCCTACAATGAGCAGTTCTTC
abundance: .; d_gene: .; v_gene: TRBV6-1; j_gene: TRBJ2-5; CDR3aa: CATAGFETQYF; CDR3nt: TGTGCCACCGCAGGGTTCGAGACCCAGTACTTC
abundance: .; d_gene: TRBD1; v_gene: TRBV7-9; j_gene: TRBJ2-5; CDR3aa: CASSPGDREGEPQYF; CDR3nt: TGTGCCAGCTCCCCCGGGGACAGAGAGGGAGAGCCCCAGTACTTC
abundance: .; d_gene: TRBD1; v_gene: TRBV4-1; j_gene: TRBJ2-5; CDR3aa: CASSQETGGRGETQYF; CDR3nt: TGCGCCAGCAGCCAAGAGACAGGGGGCAGAGGAGAGACCCAGTACTTC
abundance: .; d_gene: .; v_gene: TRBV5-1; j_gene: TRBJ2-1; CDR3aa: CASSPGGQFNEQFF; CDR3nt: TGCGCCAGCAGCCCGGGAGGACAGTTCAATGAGCAGTTCTTC
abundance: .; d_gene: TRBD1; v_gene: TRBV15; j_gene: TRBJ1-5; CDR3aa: CATSAGTATNQPQHF; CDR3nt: TGTGCCACCAGCGCGGGGACAGCTACCAATCAGCCCCAGCATTTT
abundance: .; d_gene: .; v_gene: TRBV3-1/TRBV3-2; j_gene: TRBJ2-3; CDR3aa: CASSPRADTQYF; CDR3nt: TGTGCCAGCAGCCCCCGGGCAGATACGCAGTATTTT
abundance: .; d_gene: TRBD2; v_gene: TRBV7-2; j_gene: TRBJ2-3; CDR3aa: CASSFELAGGLTDTQYF; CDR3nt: TGTGCCAGCAGCTTTGAGCTAGCGGGAGGGCTCACAGATACGCAGTATTTT
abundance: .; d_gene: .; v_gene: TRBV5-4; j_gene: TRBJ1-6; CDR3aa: CASSLGGPGNNSPLHF; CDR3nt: TGTGCCAGCAGCTTGGGGGGGCCAGGAAATAATTCACCCCTCCACTTT
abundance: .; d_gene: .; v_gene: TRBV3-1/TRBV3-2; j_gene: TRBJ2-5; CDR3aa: CASSQVRGTAETQYF; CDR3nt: TGTGCCAGCAGCCAAGTCCGGGGGACAGCGGAGACCCAGTACTTC
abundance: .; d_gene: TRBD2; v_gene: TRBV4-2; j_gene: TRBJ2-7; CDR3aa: CASSPGGGSSYEQYF; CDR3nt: TGTGCCAGCAGCCCCGGGGGGGGGAGCTCCTACGAGCAGTACTTC
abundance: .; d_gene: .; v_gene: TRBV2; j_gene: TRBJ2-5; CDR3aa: CASSAFPGQETQYF; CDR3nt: TGTGCCAGCAGTGCCTTTCCGGGGCAAGAGACCCAGTACTTC
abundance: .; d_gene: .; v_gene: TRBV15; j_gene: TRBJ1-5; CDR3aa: CATSRDREVTQPQHF; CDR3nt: TGTGCCACCAGCAGAGATCGGGAGGTCACCCAGCCCCAGCATTTT
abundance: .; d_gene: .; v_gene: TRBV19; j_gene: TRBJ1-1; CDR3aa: CASKRNTEAFF; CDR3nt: TGTGCCAGCAAGAGGAACACTGAAGCTTTCTTT